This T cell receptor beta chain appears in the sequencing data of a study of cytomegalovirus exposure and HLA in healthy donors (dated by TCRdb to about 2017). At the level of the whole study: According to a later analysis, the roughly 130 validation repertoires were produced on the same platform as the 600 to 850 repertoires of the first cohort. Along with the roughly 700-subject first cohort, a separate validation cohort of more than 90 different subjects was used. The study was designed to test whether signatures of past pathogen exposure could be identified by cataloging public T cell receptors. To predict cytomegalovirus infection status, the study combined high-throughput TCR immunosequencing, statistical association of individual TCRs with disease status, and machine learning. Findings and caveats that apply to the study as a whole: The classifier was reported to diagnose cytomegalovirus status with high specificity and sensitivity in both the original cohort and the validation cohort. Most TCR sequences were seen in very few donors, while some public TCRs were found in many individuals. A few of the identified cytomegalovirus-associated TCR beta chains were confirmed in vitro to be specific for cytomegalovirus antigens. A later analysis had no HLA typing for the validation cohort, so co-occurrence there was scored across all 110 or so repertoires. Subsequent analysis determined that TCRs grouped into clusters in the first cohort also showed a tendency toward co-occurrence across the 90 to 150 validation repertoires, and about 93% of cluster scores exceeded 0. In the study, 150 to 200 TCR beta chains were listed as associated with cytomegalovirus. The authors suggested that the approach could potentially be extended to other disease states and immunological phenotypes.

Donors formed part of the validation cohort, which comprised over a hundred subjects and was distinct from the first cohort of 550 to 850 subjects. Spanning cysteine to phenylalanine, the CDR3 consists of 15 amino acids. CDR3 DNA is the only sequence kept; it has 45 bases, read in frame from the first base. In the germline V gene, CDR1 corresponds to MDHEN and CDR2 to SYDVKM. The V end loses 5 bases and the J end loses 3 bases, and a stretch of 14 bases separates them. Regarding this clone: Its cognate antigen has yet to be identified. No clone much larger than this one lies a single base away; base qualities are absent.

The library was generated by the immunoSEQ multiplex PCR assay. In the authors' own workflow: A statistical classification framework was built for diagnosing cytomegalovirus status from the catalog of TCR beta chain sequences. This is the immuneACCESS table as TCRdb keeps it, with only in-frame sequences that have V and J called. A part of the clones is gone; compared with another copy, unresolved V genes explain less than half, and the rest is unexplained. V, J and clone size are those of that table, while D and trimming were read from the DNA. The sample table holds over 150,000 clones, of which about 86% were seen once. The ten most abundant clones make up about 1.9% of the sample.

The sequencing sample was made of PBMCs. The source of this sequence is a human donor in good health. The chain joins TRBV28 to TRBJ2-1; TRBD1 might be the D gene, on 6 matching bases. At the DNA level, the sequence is TGTGCCAGCAGTCCTCCCGTGACAGGCTACAATGAGCAGTTCTTC. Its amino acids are CASSPPVTGYNEQFF.